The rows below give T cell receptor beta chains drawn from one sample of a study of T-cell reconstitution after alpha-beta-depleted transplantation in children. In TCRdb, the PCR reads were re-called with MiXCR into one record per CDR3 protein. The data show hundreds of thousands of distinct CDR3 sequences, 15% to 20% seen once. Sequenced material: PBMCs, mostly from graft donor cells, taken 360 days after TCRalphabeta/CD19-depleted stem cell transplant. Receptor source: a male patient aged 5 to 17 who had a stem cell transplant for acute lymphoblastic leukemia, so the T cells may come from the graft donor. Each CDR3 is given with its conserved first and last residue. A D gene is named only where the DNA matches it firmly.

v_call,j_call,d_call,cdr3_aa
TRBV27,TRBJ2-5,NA,CASSLGRRYETQYF
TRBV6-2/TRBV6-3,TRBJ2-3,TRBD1,CASGSYRGRDTDTQYF
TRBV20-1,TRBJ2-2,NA,CSARDGRLSNTGELFF
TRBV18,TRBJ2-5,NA,CASSQGTETQYF
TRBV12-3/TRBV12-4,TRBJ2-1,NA,CASQWGGTGYTSYNEQFF
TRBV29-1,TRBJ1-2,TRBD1,CSVVGQMINYGYTF
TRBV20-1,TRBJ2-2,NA,CSAIRAAENTGELFF
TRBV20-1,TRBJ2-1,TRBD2,CSAKRLAGAHNEQFF
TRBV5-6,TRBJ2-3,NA,CASSLESRSTDTQYF
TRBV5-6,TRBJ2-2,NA,CASSLVGGTNTGELFF
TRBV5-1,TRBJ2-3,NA,CASSLVGNTDTQYF
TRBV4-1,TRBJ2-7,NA,CASSHYLLDEQYF
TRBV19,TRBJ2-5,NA,CASTRRGGTETQYF
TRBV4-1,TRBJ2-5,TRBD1,CASSPFGQGQETQYF
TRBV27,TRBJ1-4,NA,CASSSWGAGGEKLFF
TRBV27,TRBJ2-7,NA,CASSNRGAYEQYF
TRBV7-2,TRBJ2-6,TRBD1,CASSLVGQGTGANVLTF
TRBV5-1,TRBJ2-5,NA,CASSLAGVWVWTQYF
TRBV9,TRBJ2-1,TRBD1,CASSVLGTGGLMNEQFF
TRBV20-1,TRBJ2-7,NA,CSARDRSTYEQYF
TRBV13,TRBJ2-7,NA,CASSSRRVSPPYEQYF
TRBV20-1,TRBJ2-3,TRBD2,CSARSLAGVRDTQYF
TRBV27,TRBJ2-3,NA,CASSFQTGFSTDTQYF
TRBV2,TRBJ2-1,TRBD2,CASSGRTSRNNEQFF
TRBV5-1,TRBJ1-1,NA,CASSLFAGGVNTEAFF
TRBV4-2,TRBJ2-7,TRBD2,CASSQDPGGGLALYEQYF
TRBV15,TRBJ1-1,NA,CATSREAARMNTEAFF
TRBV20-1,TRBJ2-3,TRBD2,CSAFPGLLSTDTQYF
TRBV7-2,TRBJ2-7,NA,CASSPPSEYEQYF
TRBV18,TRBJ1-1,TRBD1,CASSRNRDSEAFF
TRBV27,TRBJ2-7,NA,CASSVEGLTYEQYF
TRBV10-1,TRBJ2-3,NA,CASSEYGDPFDPDTQYF
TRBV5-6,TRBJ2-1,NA,CASSLVRGLSSYNEQFF
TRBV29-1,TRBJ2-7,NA,CSVEEIADTTYEQYF
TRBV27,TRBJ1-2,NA,CASSLLVPAGKHGYTF
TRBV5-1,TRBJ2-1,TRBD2,CASSSYLAGVSEQFF
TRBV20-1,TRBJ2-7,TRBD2,CSARDGAGGLYEQYF
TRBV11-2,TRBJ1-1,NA,CASSLEGLGGGTAEAFF
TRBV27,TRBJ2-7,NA,CASSRPGARGEQYF
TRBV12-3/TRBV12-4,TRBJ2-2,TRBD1,CASSPGTGGNTGELFF
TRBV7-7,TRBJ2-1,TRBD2,CASSLSERGPYNEQFF
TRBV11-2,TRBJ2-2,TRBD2,CASSGGLAGDFIGELFF
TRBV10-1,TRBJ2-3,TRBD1,CASGTGQRADTQYF
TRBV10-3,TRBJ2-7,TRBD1,CAISEMPGGKLEQYF
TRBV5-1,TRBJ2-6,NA,CASRFTVSGANVLTF
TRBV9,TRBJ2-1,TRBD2,CASSASSGTLYNEQFF
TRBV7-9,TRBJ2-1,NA,CASRPIALEQFF
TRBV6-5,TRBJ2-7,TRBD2,CASKRTSGRYEQYF
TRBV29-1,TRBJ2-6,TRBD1,CSAGQGSSGANVLTF
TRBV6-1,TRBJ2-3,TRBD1,CASGTGTSTDTQYF
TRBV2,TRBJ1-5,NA,CASSEGGARSNQPQHF
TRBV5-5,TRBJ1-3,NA,CASSQLWSSGNTIYF
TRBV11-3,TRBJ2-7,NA,CASSLGAHGYEQYF